This T cell receptor (beta chain) was sequenced in a study of STAT3 mutations in large granular lymphocyte leukemia. Overall study results and limits: At least one immunodominant TCR beta clonotype appeared in every T-cell large granular lymphocyte leukemia patient. After therapy, 6 of 18 patients switched clonotypes, all new clones STAT3 wild type.

The CDR3 totals 13 residues. J was trimmed by 4 bases and V by 6 bases; bases with no gene match: 5. CDR1 and CDR2 from the germline V gene are SQVTM and ANQGSEA. Worth noting for this clone: Its antigen is not identified.

Sequencing used immunoSEQ multiplex PCR; TCRdb keeps in-frame clones, though not all of them. The table includes 4,500 to 7,000 clones, 85% to 95% detected once. This rearrangement joins TRBV29-1 to TRBJ2-2; 7 bases map to TRBD1. The TCR was taken from a man aged 55-75 years with T-cell large granular lymphocyte leukemia. Some clones in this sample may be carry-over from other donors' samples. Sequencing input: peripheral blood mononuclear cells. The DNA for the CDR3 is TGCAGCGTCGGTAAGGGGGCCACCGGGGAGCTGTTTTTT. Its translation is CSVGKGATGELFF.